This is a list of T cell receptor beta chains from one sample in a study of CXCR3-negative and CXCR3-positive naive CD8 T cells. TCRdb reanalyzed the 5' RACE reads and collapses them to one entry per CDR3 protein, without DNA. The record lists around 88,000 distinct CDR3 sequences, of which the ten most abundant hold about 1%. The specimen was naive CXCR3+ CD8+ T cells from blood. The receptor source for this set is a human donor in good health. Some clones in this sample may be carry-over from other donors' samples. Both conserved end residues are part of each CDR3.

j_gene	v_gene	len	CDR3aa
TRBJ2-7	TRBV5-1	15	CASSLEPNKLYEQYF
TRBJ2-7	TRBV6-2/TRBV6-3	14	CASSYVGAFSEQYF
TRBJ2-2	TRBV7-9	20	CASSAPPGQGGPGAAGELFF
TRBJ2-7	TRBV9	15	CASSPRTSGAYEQYF
TRBJ2-7	TRBV27	13	CASRFRLLYGQYF
TRBJ1-1	TRBV6-2/TRBV6-3	15	CASSYSTELNTEAFF
TRBJ2-3	TRBV29-1	12	CSVDGVLDTQYF
TRBJ2-1	TRBV7-2	17	CASSLSLAASSYNEQFF
TRBJ2-5	TRBV7-2	19	CASSLAWTSGGRGEETQYF
TRBJ2-4	TRBV29-1	15	CSVWVESGAKNIQYF
TRBJ2-7	TRBV27	11	CASGLECEQYF
TRBJ2-3	TRBV2	14	CASSDRGRTDTQYF
TRBJ2-1	TRBV24-1	14	CATSDSGTGNEQFF
TRBJ2-1	TRBV29-1	16	CSVEEQGFVSYNEQFF
TRBJ1-2	TRBV4-3	15	CASSQGSTSGYGYTF
TRBJ1-1	TRBV12-3/TRBV12-4	13	CASYTESNTEAFF
TRBJ2-1	TRBV29-1	16	CSVVYPLATYYNEQFF
TRBJ1-1	TRBV12-3/TRBV12-4	13	CASSLTANTEAFF
TRBJ1-1	TRBV18	17	CASSPPFAHWMNTGAFF
TRBJ2-2	TRBV29-1	11	CSVFSAGELFF
TRBJ2-7	TRBV6-2/TRBV6-3	14	CASSLPGAYYEQYF
TRBJ1-4	TRBV27	16	CASSSRGTDPSVRLFF
TRBJ2-1	TRBV4-3	15	CASSQERDTYNEQFF
TRBJ2-1	TRBV5-1	17	CASSWGSRDKGYNEQFF
TRBJ2-4	TRBV28	16	CASSLWGEMSKNIQYF
TRBJ2-3	TRBV20-1	16	CSARAPGLGRGDTQYF
TRBJ2-1	TRBV20-1	13	CSAKGTSVHEQFF
TRBJ2-1	TRBV4-1	14	CASSHVTGYNEQFF
TRBJ2-1	TRBV3-1	17	CASSQDWGPNGHNEQFF
TRBJ2-1	TRBV4-3	17	CASSRGTSGVLDNEQFF
TRBJ2-5	TRBV20-1	11	CSARDGETQYF
TRBJ2-7	TRBV7-9	15	CASSNAGQGSYEQYF
TRBJ2-1	TRBV29-1	14	CSVEISGREDEQFF
TRBJ2-5	TRBV29-1	12	CSVGARGETQYF
TRBJ1-2	TRBV18	16	CASSPPGQGDFWGYTF
TRBJ2-1	TRBV7-3	15	CASSRAGSSYNEQFF
TRBJ1-1	TRBV11-3	14	CASSFRVGDTEAFF
TRBJ1-2	TRBV20-1	17	CSASVRDRVSTSYGYTF
TRBJ2-1	TRBV10-1	16	CASSDQWGIWPNEQFF
TRBJ2-1	TRBV30	16	CAWSGETNYYHNEQFF
TRBJ1-5	TRBV4-2	14	CASSQDPGSQPQHF
TRBJ2-1	TRBV29-1	12	CSEKPSGNEQFF
TRBJ2-7	TRBV25-1	18	CASSGVFGVGTGDYEQYF
TRBJ2-3	TRBV12-3/TRBV12-4	12	CASSFFSDTQYF
TRBJ2-7	TRBV7-9	15	CAGSPLLTVSGEQYF
TRBJ1-2	TRBV9	13	CASRESGVDGYTF
TRBJ2-2	TRBV29-1	15	CSVKGLAGLSGELFF
TRBJ2-7	TRBV5-1	14	CASSNYRASYEQYF
TRBJ2-3	TRBV20-1	13	CSATEDGTDTQYF
TRBJ2-1	TRBV29-1	16	CSVDWFDTSGDNEQFF
TRBJ1-5	TRBV6-4	16	CASSDRCREKDQPQHF
TRBJ1-1	TRBV28	13	CAIRASENTEAFF
TRBJ2-7	TRBV19	13	CASSSGTSYEQYF
TRBJ2-1	TRBV29-1	14	CSHLEEAIYNEQFF
TRBJ2-2	TRBV9	14	CASSVGQNTGELFF
TRBJ2-7	TRBV5-5	15	CASSLRGALSYEQYF
TRBJ2-7	TRBV6-6	15	CASSSAGTGFYEQYF
TRBJ2-3	TRBV18	15	CASSPRVDIPDTQYF
TRBJ2-7	TRBV11-3	17	CASSLDPWTGARYEQYF